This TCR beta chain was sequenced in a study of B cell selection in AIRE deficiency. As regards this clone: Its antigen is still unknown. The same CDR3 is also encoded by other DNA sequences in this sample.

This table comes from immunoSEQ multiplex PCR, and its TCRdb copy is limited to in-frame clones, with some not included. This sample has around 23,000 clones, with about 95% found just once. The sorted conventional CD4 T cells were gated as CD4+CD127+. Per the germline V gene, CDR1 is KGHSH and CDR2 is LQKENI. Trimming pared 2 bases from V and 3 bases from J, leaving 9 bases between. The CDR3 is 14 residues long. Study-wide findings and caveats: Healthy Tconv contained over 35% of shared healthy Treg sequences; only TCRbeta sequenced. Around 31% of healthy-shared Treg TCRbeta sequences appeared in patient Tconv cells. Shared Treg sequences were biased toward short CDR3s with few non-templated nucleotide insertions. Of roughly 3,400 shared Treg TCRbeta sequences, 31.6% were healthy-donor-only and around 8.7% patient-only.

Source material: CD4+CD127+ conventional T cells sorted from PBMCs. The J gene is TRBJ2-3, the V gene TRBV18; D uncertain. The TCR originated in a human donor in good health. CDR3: CASSPSGRTDTQYF. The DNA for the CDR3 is TGTGCCAGCTCACCATCGGGTCGTACAGATACGCAGTATTTT.